The TCR beta chain described here comes from a study of blood T cell repertoires in COVID-19. Study in general: The samples span acute and convalescent COVID-19 from the United States, Italy and Spain.

The repertoire was sequenced with immunoSEQ multiplex PCR; TCRdb's copy has only in-frame clones and lacks some. The sample yields about 280,000 clones, about 80% seen once. Trimming shortened V by 5 bases and J by 7 bases, and 15 bases separated the two germline ends. In germline, CDR1 is MDHEN, CDR2 SYDVKM. CDR3 size: 14 residues. The chain is built from TRBV28 and TRBJ1-5, with TRBD1 as a possible D gene (6 bases). The source is a woman in her 50s who had recovered from COVID-19. The source material was peripheral blood. The CDR3: CASSHRVQNQPQHF. CDR3 in DNA: TGTGCCAGCAGTCACAGGGTCCAGAACCAGCCCCAGCATTTT.